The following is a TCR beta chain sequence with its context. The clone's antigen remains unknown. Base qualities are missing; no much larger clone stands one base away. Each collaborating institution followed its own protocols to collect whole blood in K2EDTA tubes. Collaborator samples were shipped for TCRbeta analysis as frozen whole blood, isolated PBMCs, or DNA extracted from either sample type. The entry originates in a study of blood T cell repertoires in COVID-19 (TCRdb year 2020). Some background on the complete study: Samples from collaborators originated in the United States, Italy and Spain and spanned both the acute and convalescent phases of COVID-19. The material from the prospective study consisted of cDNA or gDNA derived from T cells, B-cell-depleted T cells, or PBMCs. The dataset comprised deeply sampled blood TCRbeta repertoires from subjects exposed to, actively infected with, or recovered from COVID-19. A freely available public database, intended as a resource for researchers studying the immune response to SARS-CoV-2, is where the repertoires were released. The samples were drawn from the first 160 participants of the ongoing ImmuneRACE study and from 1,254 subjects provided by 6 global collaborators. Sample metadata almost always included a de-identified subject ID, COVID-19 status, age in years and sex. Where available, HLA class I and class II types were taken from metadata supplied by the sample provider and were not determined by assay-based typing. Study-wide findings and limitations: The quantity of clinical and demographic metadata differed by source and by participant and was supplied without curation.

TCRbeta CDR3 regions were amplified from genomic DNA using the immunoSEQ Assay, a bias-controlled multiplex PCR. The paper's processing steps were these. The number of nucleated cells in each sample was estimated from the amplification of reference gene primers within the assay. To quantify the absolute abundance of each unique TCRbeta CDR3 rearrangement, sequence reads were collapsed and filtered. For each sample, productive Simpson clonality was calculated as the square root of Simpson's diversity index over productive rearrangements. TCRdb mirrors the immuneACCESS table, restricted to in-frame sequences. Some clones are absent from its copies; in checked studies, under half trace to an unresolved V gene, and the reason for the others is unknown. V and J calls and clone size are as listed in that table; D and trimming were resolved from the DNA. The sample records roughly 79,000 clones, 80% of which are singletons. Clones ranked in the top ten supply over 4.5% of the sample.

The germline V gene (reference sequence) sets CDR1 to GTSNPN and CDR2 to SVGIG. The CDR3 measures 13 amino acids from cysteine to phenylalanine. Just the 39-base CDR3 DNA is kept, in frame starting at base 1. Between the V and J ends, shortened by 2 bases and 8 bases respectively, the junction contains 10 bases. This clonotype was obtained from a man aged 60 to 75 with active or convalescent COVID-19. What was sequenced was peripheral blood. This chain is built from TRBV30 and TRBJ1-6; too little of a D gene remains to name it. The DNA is TGTGCCTGGAGTAAGCACCAGGATTCACCCCTCCACTTT. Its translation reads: CAWSKHQDSPLHF.